This TCR beta chain was retrieved from a study of blood T cell repertoires in COVID-19. Trimming removed 4 bases from V and 3 bases from J; junction bases left unmatched: 2. The CDR3 totals 15 residues. Germline values: CDR1 SGHRS, CDR2 YFSETQ. Original data processing: Reference gene primer amplification gave nucleated cell count estimates. The protocol was immunoSEQ multiplex PCR, while the TCRdb copy is restricted to in-frame clones and leaves out a portion. Clone size and the V and J calls come from that table; the DNA yielded D and trimming. The table shows 200,000 or so clones, with 80% to 95% occurring only once. While infection was still active, Seattle patients were enrolled and then followed longitudinally.

The V and J genes are TRBV5-1 and TRBJ2-3; 13 bases map to TRBD2. Source material: peripheral blood. This sequence was found in a man aged 60-69 years with COVID-19, enrolled during active disease. The CDR3 protein is CASSGGLAGTDTQYF. CDR3 nucleotides: TGCGCCAGCAGCGGGGGACTAGCGGGGACAGATACGCAGTATTTT.